The 20 T cell receptor beta chains presented below share a single source sample, sequenced in a study of shared clonotypes between healthy human individuals. Assay: immunoSEQ multiplex PCR; the TCRdb copy retains only in-frame clones and omits some. The repertoire has hundreds of thousands of clones, 73% of them found once; the top ten carry around 1.7%. Sample: memory CD4+ T cells sorted from blood. Specified subset: CD45RA-negative fraction. The receptor source for this set is a woman aged 25 to 39 in good health.

V is TRBV19 and J is TRBJ2-1; unclear D gene. Germline V gives CDR1 LNHDA, CDR2 SQIVND (reference sequence). With 7 bases removed from V and 7 bases from J, the gap between germline ends came to 14 bases. The CDR3 has 13 amino acids. CDR3 nucleotides: TGTGCCAGTACCCCGAGAAGTGTAAATGAGCAGTTCTTC. Its protein product is CASTPRSVNEQFF.

This chain joins TRBV5-4 and TRBJ1-1; the match to TRBD1 covers 10 bases. V lost 6 bases to trimming and J lost 3 bases; unmatched junction nucleotides: 8. The CDR3 length is 15 residues. The germline V gene has CDR1 SGHNT and CDR2 YYREEE (reference sequence). The CDR3 sequence: CASKNPGTGDTEAFF. The CDR3 DNA follows: TGTGCCAGCAAAAACCCCGGGACAGGGGACACTGAAGCTTTCTTT.

The V and J genes are TRBV4-1 and TRBJ2-1; tentatively, D is TRBD1 (5 bases). This CDR3 has 14 amino acids. CDR1 and CDR2 from the germline V gene are MGHRA and YSYEKL. V lost 7 bases and J lost 7, with 17 bases in between. CDR3 protein: CASKDPQGKNEQFF. CDR3 DNA: TGCGCCAGCAAAGATCCGCAGGGTAAGAATGAGCAGTTCTTC.

This chain connects TRBV6-5 to TRBJ2-2; tentatively, D is TRBD2 (6 bases). The CDR3 spans 16 residues. Germline loops: CDR1 MNHEY, CDR2 SVGAGI. The ends were cut back, 4 bases at V and 8 bases at J, with 20 bases in the middle. CDR3 residues: CASSSPPTRHAGELFF. DNA for the CDR3: TGTGCCAGCAGTTCCCCGCCGACTAGACACGCAGGGGAGCTGTTTTTT.

This chain joins TRBV29-1 and TRBJ1-3; TRBD1 is a possible D gene (6 bases). With 3 bases removed from V and 0 bases from J, the gap between germline ends came to 12 bases. The germline V gene encodes CDR1 SQVTM and CDR2 ANQGSEA. The CDR3 is 15 residues long. The DNA for the CDR3 is TGCAGCGTTGACGATCGGACAGTCTCTGGAAACACCATATATTTT. Translated, it gives CSVDDRTVSGNTIYF.

The chain combines TRBV1 with TRBJ1-2; TRBD1 is the table's D call, not checked against the DNA. TRBV1 is noted as a pseudogene. CDR3 length: 16 amino acids. Here the CDR3 reads CTSRPGVVRKTYGYTF. The CDR3 coding sequence is TGCACCAGCAGGCCAGGTGTTGTGCGAAAGACCTATGGCTACACCTTC.

The V and J genes are TRBV28 and TRBJ1-2; no firm D call. The CDR3 totals 11 residues. Germline loops: CDR1 MDHEN, CDR2 SYDVKM. V lost 6 bases and J 7 bases, leaving 9 bases between the germline ends. The CDR3 coding sequence is TGTGCCAGCAGGAATACATTTGGCTACACCTTC. This codes for CASRNTFGYTF.

This chain links TRBV18 with TRBJ2-7; D perhaps matches TRBD2 (6 bases). Germline loops: CDR1 KGHSH, CDR2 LQKENI. Trimming shortened V by 2 bases and J by 1 base, and 9 bases separated the two germline ends. The CDR3 extends over 14 amino acids. CDR3 residues: CASSPSSESYEQYF. The CDR3 DNA sequence: TGTGCCAGCTCACCATCTAGCGAGTCCTACGAGCAGTACTTC.

The J gene is TRBJ2-1, the V gene TRBV7-8; 12 positions match TRBD2. Germline V lookup: CDR1 SGHVS, CDR2 FQNEAQ. The CDR3 totals 12 residues. Trimming at V came to 4 bases and at J to 16 bases, leaving 5 bases not matched to a gene. Here the CDR3 reads CASSSRTSGTFF. In nucleotides, the CDR3 is TGTGCCAGCAGCTCCCGGACTAGCGGGACATTCTTC.

This chain joins TRBV5-1 and TRBJ2-2; TRBD1 agrees at 10 bases. J was trimmed by 3 bases and V by 2 bases; bases with no gene match: 10. Germline V CDR1 and CDR2: SGHRS, YFSETQ. This CDR3 spans 18 amino acids. The CDR3 here is CASSFRKTGGADTGELFF. The CDR3 DNA follows: TGCGCCAGCAGCTTCCGTAAGACAGGGGGCGCCGACACCGGGGAGCTGTTTTTT.

The V gene is TRBV19, the J gene TRBJ1-1; 8 bases agree with TRBD1. This CDR3 spans 14 amino acids. Germline CDR1 and CDR2: LNHDA and SQIVND (reference sequence). Unmatched junction bases numbered 4, after V lost 3 bases and J lost 4 bases. CDR3 amino acids: CASSIGTGGTEAFF. CDR3 nucleotide sequence: TGTGCCAGTAGTATTGGTACAGGGGGCACTGAAGCTTTCTTT. The entire variable domain, with the rest obtained from reference TRBV19 and TRBJ1-1, is as follows: DGGITQSPKYLFRKEGQNVTLSCEQNLNHDAMYWYRQDPGQGLRLIYYSQIVNDFQKGDIAEGYSVSREKKESFPLTVTSAQKNPTAFYLCASSIGTGGTEAFFGQGTRLTVV.

On this clone itself: With only one base between it and a far larger clone, this is likely a read error. This chain uses TRBV30 with TRBJ1-2; D uncertain. V dropped 5 bases and J dropped 5 bases, with 12 bases sitting between them. Germline assignment: CDR1 GTSNPN and CDR2 SVGIG (reference sequence). The CDR3 is 12 residues long. CDR3 coding DNA: TGTGCCTGGGGGTCGGAGAGTTATGGCTACACCTTC. This gives the protein CAWGSESYGYTF. Full variable domain (outside the CDR3, taken from reference TRBV30 and TRBJ1-2): SQTIHQWPATLVQPVGSPLSLECTVEGTSNPNLYWYRQAAGRGLQLLFYSVGIGQISSEVPQNLSASRPQDRQFILSSKKLLLSDSGFYLCAWGSESYGYTFGSGTRLTVV.

This clone was recorded once. The rearrangement uses TRBV29-1 and TRBJ2-2; the D is unclear. Per the germline V gene, CDR1 is SQVTM and CDR2 is ANQGSEA. Trimming took 8 bases from V and 4 from J, leaving 8 bases between them. The CDR3 runs to 11 residues. The CDR3 DNA reads TGCAGCCCTCTGGGCACCGGGGAGCTGTTTTTT. Protein product: CSPLGTGELFF.

This chain links TRBV6-5 with TRBJ1-5; D gene unclear. CDR3 length: 13 amino acids. Germline V gives CDR1 MNHEY, CDR2 SVGAGI. With 5 bases removed from V and 4 bases from J, the gap between germline ends came to 9 bases. The CDR3 DNA reads TGTGCCAGCAGTCCGGATCTTAATCAGCCCCAGCATTTT. It codes for CASSPDLNQPQHF.

This sequence joins TRBV7-8 and TRBJ2-1; D perhaps matches TRBD2 (5 bases). Trimming shortened V by 1 base and J by 13 bases, and 14 bases separated the two germline ends. The CDR3 has 13 residues. Germline V gives CDR1 SGHVS, CDR2 FQNEAQ. The CDR3 sequence: CASSLVLRARQFF. CDR3 DNA sequence: TGTGCCAGCAGCTTAGTTCTGAGGGCACGACAGTTCTTC.

The rearrangement uses TRBV27 and TRBJ1-2, with unresolved D. V was cut by 5 bases and J by 6 bases, with 22 bases left in between. Germline values: CDR1 MNHEY, CDR2 SMNVEV (reference sequence). CDR3 size: 16 residues. The CDR3 DNA reads TGTGCCAGCAGTGCGATAGCCCACAAAGGGCTGAATGGCTACACCTTC. It encodes CASSAIAHKGLNGYTF.

This chain uses TRBV7-9 with TRBJ2-7; the D is unclear. Deletions cut 3 bases from V and 3 bases from J, with 9 bases between. Germline values: CDR1 SEHNR, CDR2 FQNEAQ (reference sequence). The CDR3 loop spans 13 amino acids. In DNA form, the CDR3 reads TGTGCCAGCAGCTTGGCAGATCACTACGAGCAGTACTTC. Its translation: CASSLADHYEQYF.

The chain is built from TRBV6-6 and TRBJ1-5; the D is unclear. Germline V gives CDR1 MNHNY, CDR2 SVGAGI (reference sequence). The V end was cut by 6 bases, the J end by 1 base, with 13 bases between. The CDR3 has 15 amino acids. The CDR3 coding sequence is TGTGCCAGCAGGGACCTATCGGGGAGCAATCAGCCCCAGCATTTT. Its protein product is CASRDLSGSNQPQHF.

The gene calls are TRBV5-1 and TRBJ1-1, with D hard to call. CDR1 SGHRS and CDR2 YFSETQ come from the germline V gene. The CDR3 extends over 15 amino acids. Trimming shortened V by 4 bases and J by 1 base, and 14 bases separated the two germline ends. The CDR3 DNA is TGCGCCAGCAGCCCTAGGCAGTTCGGGAACACTGAAGCTTTCTTT. Protein product: CASSPRQFGNTEAFF.

The chain employs TRBV12-5 and TRBJ2-1; D is possibly TRBD2 (6 bases). Germline V gene sequence: CDR1 LGHNT, CDR2 FRNRAP. V gave up 6 bases and J gave up 6 bases, with 12 bases separating them. The CDR3 length is 13 residues. The CDR3 region is CASGLRGGNEQFF. CDR3 sequence (DNA): TGTGCTAGTGGATTGCGGGGTGGCAATGAGCAGTTCTTC.